The 28 T cell receptor beta chains in this list originate from one sample, sequenced in a study of cytomegalovirus exposure and HLA in healthy donors. PCR amplification relied on 60 Vbeta primers (plus 13 Jbeta primers). Clones were read by immunoSEQ multiplex PCR, and TCRdb kept only the in-frame ones, dropping some. The sample's table shows 200,000 to 250,000 clones. Sequenced sample: PBMCs. The origin of the receptors is a girl aged 2 to 9 in good health and CMV-seropositive.

This rearrangement joins TRBV10-3 to TRBJ1-1; tentative D call: TRBD1 (6 bases). The CDR3 totals 14 residues. Trimming removed 4 bases at V and 0 bases at J, with 9 bases between. Looked up from germline, CDR1 is ENHRY and CDR2 is SYGVKD. The CDR3 protein is CAISGGTLNTEAFF. The CDR3 coding sequence is TGTGCCATCAGTGGGGGGACATTGAACACTGAAGCTTTCTTT.

The chain recombines TRBV7-9 with TRBJ2-1; 10 bases fit TRBD2. This CDR3 region has 17 residues. V shed 0 bases, J shed 7 bases, and the junction held 9 bases outside the gene matches. Germline loops: CDR1 SEHNR, CDR2 FQNEAQ (reference sequence). The CDR3 protein is CASSLAGAGGPLNEQFF. The CDR3 DNA reads as TGTGCCAGCAGCTTAGCGGGAGCGGGAGGGCCTCTGAATGAGCAGTTCTTC.

The chain links TRBV6-5 to TRBJ2-5; 8 bases fit TRBD2. CDR3 length: 15 residues. The J segment lost 5 bases and the V segment lost 7 bases, leaving 12 bases of the junction unmatched. Looked up from germline, CDR1 is MNHEY and CDR2 is SVGAGI. The CDR3 spells CASTHRGLESETQYF. The CDR3 nucleotides are TGTGCCAGCACCCACCGGGGACTAGAGAGCGAGACCCAGTACTTC.

This chain uses TRBV19 with TRBJ2-7; 9 positions match TRBD1. Germline loops: CDR1 LNHDA, CDR2 SQIVND (reference sequence). CDR3 size: 18 residues. V was pared by 5 bases and J by 2 bases, with 16 bases of the junction left unmatched. CDR3 sequence (DNA): TGTGCCAGTAGTCCGTTACCTTCCGGGACAGGGAGTCCCTACGAGCAGTACTTC. This sequence encodes CASSPLPSGTGSPYEQYF. The full variable domain, its missing parts supplied by reference TRBV19 and TRBJ2-7, is DGGITQSPKYLFRKEGQNVTLSCEQNLNHDAMYWYRQDPGQGLRLIYYSQIVNDFQKGDIAEGYSVSREKKESFPLTVTSAQKNPTAFYLCASSPLPSGTGSPYEQYFGPGTRLTVT.

The rearrangement joins TRBV5-1 to TRBJ1-1; possible D gene TRBD1, 5 bases. V dropped 4 bases and J dropped 0 bases, with 10 bases sitting between them. Germline loops: CDR1 SGHRS, CDR2 YFSETQ. This CDR3 spans 14 amino acids. CDR3 coding DNA: TGCGCCAGCAGCGGTCAGGGTTTGAACACTGAAGCTTTCTTT. Translation: CASSGQGLNTEAFF.

The rearrangement links TRBV10-3 to TRBJ2-1, with 8 bases aligning to TRBD2. Germline V gives CDR1 ENHRY, CDR2 SYGVKD. This CDR3 has 16 amino acids. The junction had 9 bases not matched to a gene; V was cut back by 3 bases and J by 5 bases. The CDR3 here is CAISDTPSGPNNEQFF. The DNA for the CDR3 is TGTGCCATCAGTGATACTCCTAGCGGGCCTAACAATGAGCAGTTCTTC.

The V gene is TRBV28, the J gene TRBJ1-4; D gene ambiguous. The J call may be faulty, since TRBJ2-2 better matches the DNA end. The germline V gene has CDR1 MDHEN and CDR2 SYDVKM. CDR3 length: 11 amino acids. CDR3 in amino acids: CASSSDPELFF. CDR3 sequence (DNA): TGTGCCAGCAGTTCCGACCCGGAGCTGTTTTTT.

The chain carries TRBV7-6 and TRBJ2-7, with 7 bases lining up with TRBD1. Germline V CDR1 and CDR2: SGHVS, FNYEAQ. With 1 base clipped from V and 3 bases from J, the junction kept 9 bases outside the gene matches. CDR3 length equals 16 residues. CDR3 nucleotide sequence: TGTGCCAGCAGCTTAGGGGGTGGGACAGATTTCTACGAGCAGTACTTC. It is translated as CASSLGGGTDFYEQYF.

The J gene is TRBJ1-5, the V gene TRBV7-2; D is ambiguous. From germline, CDR1 is SGHTA and CDR2 FQGNSA. V was cut by 5 bases and J by 6 bases, with 11 bases left in between. The CDR3 runs 13 residues. The CDR3 here is CASSPWRSQPQHF. The CDR3 DNA is TGTGCCAGCAGCCCCTGGAGGAGTCAGCCCCAGCATTTT.

Points on this clone: The same CDR3 is also encoded by other DNA sequences in this sample. This sequence joins TRBV7-8 and TRBJ2-5, with 12 nucleotides matching TRBD2. V trimming: 5 bases; J trimming: 5 bases; junction bases outside the gene matches: 6. CDR3 length: 15 residues. The germline CDR1 and CDR2 sequences are SGHVS and FQNEAQ. The CDR3 sequence: CASSRGLAGRETQYF. CDR3 nucleotides: TGTGCCAGCAGCCGAGGACTAGCGGGACGGGAGACCCAGTACTTC.

The V and J genes are TRBV21-1 and TRBJ1-3; whether TRBD1, the table's D call, matches the DNA was not checked. TRBV21-1 is reported as a pseudogene. This CDR3 contains 15 residues. The CDR3 DNA reads TGTGCCAGCGGGGGACAGCCCCGCTCTGGAAACACCATATATTTT. Translation gives CASGGQPRSGNTIYF.

This sequence joins TRBV18 and TRBJ2-7; 7 bases align to TRBD1. J was trimmed by 1 base and V by 3 bases; bases with no gene match: 9. This CDR3 is 16 amino acids long. CDR1 KGHSH and CDR2 LQKENI come from the germline V gene. The CDR3 spells CASSPPWGTASYEQYF. The CDR3 bases are TGTGCCAGCTCACCTCCGTGGGGGACAGCTTCCTACGAGCAGTACTTC.

The chain carries TRBV7-2 and TRBJ1-2; D not resolved. V was clipped by 4 bases and J by 3 bases, with 12 bases between them. Germline V gives CDR1 SGHTA, CDR2 FQGNSA. The CDR3 runs 14 residues. CDR3 in DNA: TGTGCCAGCAGCTACCGCACAGATTACTATGGCTACACCTTC. It is translated as CASSYRTDYYGYTF.

About this clone: In the same sample, other DNA sequences code for this CDR3. The chain couples TRBV7-9 to TRBJ2-3; TRBD1 is a possible D gene (5 bases). The CDR3 is made up of 16 amino acids. Germline V gene data show CDR1 as SEHNR and CDR2 as FQNEAQ (reference sequence). The germline V and J ends were trimmed by 4 bases and 3 bases, with 17 bases remaining between them. Written as DNA, the CDR3 is TGTGCCAGCAGCTCCCCCCGCCAGGGTTGGACAGATACGCAGTATTTT. Translated, it gives CASSSPRQGWTDTQYF.

This chain connects TRBV28 to TRBJ1-4, with D maybe TRBD1 (6 bases). The CDR3 is 15 residues long. CDR1 and CDR2 (germline): MDHEN, SYDVKM. V lost 6 bases, J lost 8 bases, and 19 bases lay in between. The CDR3 DNA sequence: TGTGCCAGCAGGCGGGGGGGCAGGGAAGGGGAAAAACTGTTTTTT. Protein product: CASRRGGREGEKLFF.

The J gene is TRBJ1-1, the V gene TRBV19; TRBD1 aligns across 8 bases. The J segment lost 1 base and the V segment lost 1 base, leaving 5 bases of the junction unmatched. The CDR3 is 16 amino acids. Germline CDR1 and CDR2: LNHDA and SQIVND (reference sequence). The CDR3 protein is CASSIGAGTGNTEAFF. CDR3 nucleotides: TGTGCCAGTAGTATAGGTGCTGGGACAGGGAACACTGAAGCTTTCTTT.

This sequence joins TRBV21-1 and TRBJ2-3; the D segment call TRBD1 is taken from the table without a DNA check. TRBV21-1 is assigned pseudogene status. The CDR3 has 16 amino acids. The CDR3 sequence is CASSNLEGVGTDTQYF. The DNA for the CDR3 is TGTGCCAGCAGCAATCTCGAGGGGGTGGGCACAGATACGCAGTATTTT.

The J gene is TRBJ2-2, the V gene TRBV6-5; maybe TRBD2 (6 bases). The germline V and J ends were trimmed by 2 bases and 4 bases, with 11 bases remaining between them. There are 15 residues in the CDR3. Germline CDR1 reads MNHEY; CDR2 reads SVGAGI. CDR3 nucleotide sequence: TGTGCCAGCAGTTACCTGCCGGGAGCCACCGGGGAGCTGTTTTTT. Residues: CASSYLPGATGELFF.

The gene calls are TRBV5-1 and TRBJ1-4; weak D call: TRBD1 (6 bases). Trimming removed 3 bases from V and 3 bases from J, with 15 bases in between. Germline CDR1 reads SGHRS; CDR2 reads YFSETQ. The length of the CDR3 is 16 residues. The CDR3 coding sequence is TGCGCCAGCAGCTCGGTTCGGGCAGGGGCTAATGAAAAACTGTTTTTT. Amino acid sequence: CASSSVRAGANEKLFF.

V gene TRBV28 combines with J gene TRBJ1-1; tentative D call: TRBD1 (6 bases). The CDR3 extends over 15 amino acids. V lost 3 bases and J 3 bases, leaving 14 bases between the germline ends. CDR1 MDHEN and CDR2 SYDVKM come from the germline V gene. The CDR3 nucleotides read TGTGCCAGCAGTTTTATGGGGGCGCGCGACACTGAAGCTTTCTTT. This gives the protein CASSFMGARDTEAFF.

V is TRBV20-1 and J is TRBJ2-7; D is uncertain. This CDR3 spans 11 amino acids. The V and J ends lost 5 bases and 6 bases respectively, with 11 bases between them. Germline V gene sequence: CDR1 DFQATT, CDR2 SNEGSKA (reference sequence). DNA of the CDR3: TGCAGTGCTCTCAAAGGCGGCGAGCAGTACTTC. Amino acids: CSALKGGEQYF.

The chain joins TRBV19 to TRBJ1-3; D might be TRBD1 (5 bases). V was clipped by 5 bases and J by 0 bases, with 11 bases between them. The CDR3 sequence is 15 residues long. CDR1 and CDR2 from the germline V gene are LNHDA and SQIVND (reference sequence). The chain's CDR3 is CASSAGGISGNTIYF. The DNA for the CDR3 is TGTGCCAGTAGTGCCGGGGGGATCTCTGGAAACACCATATATTTT.

The chain carries TRBV2 and TRBJ2-7, with 7 bases lining up with TRBD1. The CDR3 consists of 12 residues. V dropped 6 bases and J dropped 6; count of bases not matched to a gene: 5. The germline V gene encodes CDR1 SNHLY and CDR2 FYNNEI. This CDR3 is CASRGTVSEQYF. CDR3 sequence (DNA): TGTGCCAGCAGAGGGACAGTTAGCGAGCAGTACTTC. Full variable domain (remainder filled in from reference TRBV2 and TRBJ2-7): EPEVTQTPSHQVTQMGQEVILRCVPISNHLYFYWYRQILGQKVEFLVSFYNNEISEKSEIFDDQFSVERPDGSNFTLKIRSTKLEDSAMYFCASRGTVSEQYFGPGTRLTVT.

The chain carries TRBV7-9 and TRBJ2-4, with D possibly matching TRBD1 (6 bases). Deletions cut 5 bases from V and 7 bases from J, with 21 bases between. Germline CDR1 reads SEHNR; CDR2 reads FQNEAQ (reference sequence). CDR3 length: 16 residues. CDR3 amino acids: CASSTLGTNTGNIQYF. The CDR3 region has the DNA TGTGCCAGCAGCACTCTTGGTACGAATACAGGGAACATTCAGTACTTC.

The chain is built from TRBV6-5 and TRBJ2-5; D gene unclear. Germline values: CDR1 MNHEY, CDR2 SVGAGI. The CDR3 is 15 amino acids. V was pared by 0 bases and J by 5 bases, with 13 bases between. The CDR3 DNA reads TGTGCCAGCAGTTACTCGTCTAGTCTCCGGGAGACCCAGTACTTC. This codes for CASSYSSSLRETQYF.

The gene calls are TRBV19 and TRBJ1-4, with no clear D. V gave up 1 base and J gave up 0 bases, with 6 bases separating them. The germline V gene has CDR1 LNHDA and CDR2 SQIVND (reference sequence). CDR3 length: 15 residues. The CDR3 loop is CASSIAGATNEKLFF. In nucleotides, the CDR3 is TGTGCCAGTAGTATAGCCGGAGCAACTAATGAAAAACTGTTTTTT.

The chain joins TRBV29-1 to TRBJ1-5; D is perhaps TRBD1 (6 bases). The CDR3 extends over 13 amino acids. The V gene's germline CDR1 is SQVTM and CDR2 ANQGSEA. V lost 7 bases and J 3 bases, leaving 13 bases between the germline ends. The CDR3 nucleotides read TGCAGCGCGACACAGGGAATCAATCAGCCCCAGCATTTT. It codes for CSATQGINQPQHF.

To note about this clone: Mismatch with germline at one junction end may stem from a read error. CDR3 region: CASSLEPQGARTEALF. CDR3 DNA sequence: TGTGCCAGCAGCTTAGAGCCCCAGGGGGCGAGAACTGAAGCTCTCTTT. The genes are TRBV11-2 and TRBJ1-1; TRBD1 agrees at 8 bases. The CDR3 extends over 16 amino acids. Germline lookup yields CDR1 SGHAT and CDR2 FQNNGV.